This T cell receptor beta chain was captured by sequencing in a study of Ad26.COV2.S vaccination and SARS-CoV-2 variants. Study overall: Intramuscularly, Ad26.COV2.S was given either once or twice, 56 days apart. Study results and limitations: Participants in the vaccine arm had higher spike-specific TCR breadth; placebo recipients had lower. Researchers cautioned that TCR breadth and depth analyses may have underestimated total T cell responses.

V was clipped by 2 bases and J by 7 bases; unmatched bases: 2. This CDR3 spans 13 amino acids. CDR1 and CDR2 from the germline V gene are SGHNT and YYREEE (reference sequence). This clone has only one observation. Its cognate antigen is unknown. TCRdb's copy holds only in-frame clones and misses some; the assay was immunoSEQ multiplex PCR. The profile shows 450,000 to 550,000 clones, about 91% of them singletons. Treatment described: around 19 received Ad26.COV2.S at low or high dose, single or two shots; about 5 received placebo; per-sample allocation not given. Day 63 after the first injection of vaccine or placebo was the sampling time. An adult of 18-55 years in Boston served as donor.

The receptor's source is a person aged 18-65 years who received the Ad26.COV2.S COVID-19 vaccine or a placebo. Sequenced material: peripheral blood, taken in a trial of Ad26.COV2.S vaccine versus placebo. The rearrangement uses TRBV5-4 and TRBJ1-2, with 10 bases fitting TRBD1. The CDR3 protein is CASSLRDRGGYTF. Written as DNA, the CDR3 is TGTGCCAGCAGCTTAAGGGACAGGGGTGGCTACACCTTC.